The 5 T cell receptor beta chains given below trace back to one sample, sequenced in a study of blood T cell repertoires in COVID-19. The table came from immunoSEQ multiplex PCR; TCRdb's copy has only in-frame clones and leaves some out. The sample contains approximately 120,000 clones, about 85% of which appear only once. The source material was peripheral blood. All receptors come from a man of 80 years or more with active or convalescent COVID-19.

V gene TRBV7-8 combines with J gene TRBJ1-4; 7 nucleotides agree with TRBD1. The V and J ends lost 4 bases and 5 bases, in that order; junction bases with no gene match: 10. This CDR3 is 16 amino acids long. CDR1 is SGHVS and CDR2 is FQNEAQ in the germline V gene. The DNA of the CDR3 is TGTGCCAGCAGCTCGGGCTTGACAGGGATGAATGAAAAACTGTTTTTT. Amino acids: CASSSGLTGMNEKLFF.

This clone was seen once. The chain uses TRBV5-1 and TRBJ2-2, with D possibly being TRBD1 (5 bases). CDR1 is SGHRS, CDR2 YFSETQ, per germline. The germline V and J ends were trimmed by 1 base and 5 bases, with 12 bases remaining between them. The CDR3 consists of 15 residues. CDR3 nucleotide sequence: TGCGCCAGCAGCTTGAGGGCAGGGTATACCGGGGAGCTGTTTTTT. Translated, it gives CASSLRAGYTGELFF.

The CDR3 sequence is CASSGTDRATAGTSYEQYF. The CDR3 coding sequence is TGCGCCAGCAGCGGCACGGACAGGGCAACCGCCGGCACTTCCTACGAGCAGTACTTC. The chain carries TRBV4-1 and TRBJ2-7; TRBD1 aligns across 8 bases. Unmatched junction bases numbered 19, after V lost 5 bases and J lost 1 base. The CDR3 has 19 residues. The germline CDR1 and CDR2 sequences are MGHRA and YSYEKL.

V is TRBV4-2 and J is TRBJ1-5; perhaps TRBD1 as D (6 bases). V gave up 1 base and J gave up 5 bases, with 18 bases separating them. The germline CDR1 and CDR2 sequences are LGHNA and YNFKEQ. This CDR3 has 17 residues. The CDR3 DNA follows: TGTGCCAGCAGCCAAGTGAGTTTTGGGGGCAGCCATCAGCCCCAGCATTTT. Its translation is CASSQVSFGGSHQPQHF.

This clone was observed once. The rearrangement links TRBV7-2 to TRBJ1-3, with D hard to call. V lost 5 bases, J lost 4 bases, and 18 bases lay in between. In germline, CDR1 is SGHTA, CDR2 FQGNSA. The CDR3 totals 16 residues. CDR3 nucleotide sequence: TGTGCCAGCAGCCTCTTCCGGGAGGGCCCCGGAAACACCATATATTTT. Residues: CASSLFREGPGNTIYF.